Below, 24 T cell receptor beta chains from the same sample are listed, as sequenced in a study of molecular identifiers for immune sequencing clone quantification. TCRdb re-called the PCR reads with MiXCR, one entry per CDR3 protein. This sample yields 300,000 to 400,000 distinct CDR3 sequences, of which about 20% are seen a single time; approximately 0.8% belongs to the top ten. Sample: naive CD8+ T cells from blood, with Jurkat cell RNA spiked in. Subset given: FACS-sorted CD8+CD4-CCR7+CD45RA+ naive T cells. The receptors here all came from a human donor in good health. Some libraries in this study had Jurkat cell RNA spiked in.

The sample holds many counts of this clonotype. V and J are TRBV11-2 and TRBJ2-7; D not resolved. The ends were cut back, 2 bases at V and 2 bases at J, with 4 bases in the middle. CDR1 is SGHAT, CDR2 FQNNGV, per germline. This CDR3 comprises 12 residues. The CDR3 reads CASSLPTYEQYF. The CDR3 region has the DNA TGTGCCAGCAGCTTACCGACCTACGAGCAGTACTTC.

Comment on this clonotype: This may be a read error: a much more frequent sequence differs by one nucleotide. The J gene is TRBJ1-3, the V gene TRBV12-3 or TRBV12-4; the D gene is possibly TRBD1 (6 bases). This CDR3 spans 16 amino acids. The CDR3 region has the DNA TGTGCCAGCAGGGAACCGGGACACAACTCTGGAAACACCTTATATTTT. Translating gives CASREPGHNSGNTLYF.

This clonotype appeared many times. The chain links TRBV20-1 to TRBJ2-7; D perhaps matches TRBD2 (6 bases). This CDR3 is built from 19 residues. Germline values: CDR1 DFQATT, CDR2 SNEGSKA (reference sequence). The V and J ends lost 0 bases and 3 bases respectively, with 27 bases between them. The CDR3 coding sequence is TGCAGTGCTAGAGATGTGGAGATCCGGGGGTGGAATCACATCTACGAGCAGTACTTC. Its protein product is CSARDVEIRGWNHIYEQYF.

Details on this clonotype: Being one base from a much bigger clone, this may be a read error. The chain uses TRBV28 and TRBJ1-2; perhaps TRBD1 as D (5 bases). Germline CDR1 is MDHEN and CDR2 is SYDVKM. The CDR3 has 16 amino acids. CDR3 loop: CASSLIPQGWEYGHTF. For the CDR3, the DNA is TGTGCCAGCAGTTTGATTCCCCAGGGCTGGGAGTATGGCCACACCTTC.

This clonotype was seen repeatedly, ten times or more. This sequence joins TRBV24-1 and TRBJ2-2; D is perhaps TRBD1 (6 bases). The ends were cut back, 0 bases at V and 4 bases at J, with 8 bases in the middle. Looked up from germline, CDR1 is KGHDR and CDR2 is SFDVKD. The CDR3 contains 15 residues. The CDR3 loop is CATSDLQGRTGELFF. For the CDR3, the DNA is TGTGCCACCAGTGATTTGCAGGGGCGCACCGGGGAGCTGTTTTTT.

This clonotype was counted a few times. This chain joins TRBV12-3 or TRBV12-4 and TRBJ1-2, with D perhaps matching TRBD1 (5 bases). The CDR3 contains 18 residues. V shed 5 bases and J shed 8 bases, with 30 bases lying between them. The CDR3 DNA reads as TGTGCCAGCAGTCATAGCCGCCACACGGAATTTCGACAGTTCGGCTACACCTTC. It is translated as CASSHSRHTEFRQFGYTF.

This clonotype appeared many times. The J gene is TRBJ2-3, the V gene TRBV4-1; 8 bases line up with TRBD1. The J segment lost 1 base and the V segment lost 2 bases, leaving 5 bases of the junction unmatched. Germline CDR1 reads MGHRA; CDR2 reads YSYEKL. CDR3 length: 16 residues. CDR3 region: CASSQFAGGGTDTQYF. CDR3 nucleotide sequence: TGCGCCAGCAGCCAATTCGCAGGGGGCGGCACAGATACGCAGTATTTT.

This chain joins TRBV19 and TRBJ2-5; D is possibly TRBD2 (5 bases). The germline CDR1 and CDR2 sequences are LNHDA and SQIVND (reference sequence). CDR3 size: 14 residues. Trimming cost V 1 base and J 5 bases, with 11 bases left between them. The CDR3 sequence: CASSIGLGEETQYF. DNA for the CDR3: TGTGCCAGTAGTATAGGACTCGGGGAGGAGACCCAGTACTTC.

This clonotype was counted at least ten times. DNA for the CDR3: TGTGCCAGCAGGTCTCCGGGACAGGACGGAAACACCATATATTTT. This sequence encodes CASRSPGQDGNTIYF. V gene TRBV6-5 combines with J gene TRBJ1-3; 8 nucleotides align to TRBD1. CDR3 length equals 15 residues. The germline V gene has CDR1 MNHEY and CDR2 SVGAGI. Trimming at V came to 6 bases and at J to 4 bases, leaving 8 bases not matched to a gene.

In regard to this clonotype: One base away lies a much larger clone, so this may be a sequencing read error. CDR3 bases: TGTGCCAACAGTTACCTGGGACAGACCTACGAGCAGTACTTC. Its translation: CANSYLGQTYEQYF. The rearrangement uses TRBV6-2 or TRBV6-3 and TRBJ2-7; 7 bases align to TRBD1. CDR1 is MNHEY, CDR2 SVGEGT, per germline. The length of the CDR3 is 14 residues.

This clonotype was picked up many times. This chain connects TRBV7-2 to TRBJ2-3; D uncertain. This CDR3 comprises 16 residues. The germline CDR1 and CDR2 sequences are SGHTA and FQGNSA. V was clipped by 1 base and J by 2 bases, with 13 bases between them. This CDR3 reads CASSLVVAGFTDTQYF. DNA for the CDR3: TGTGCCAGCAGCTTAGTTGTGGCAGGATTCACAGATACGCAGTATTTT. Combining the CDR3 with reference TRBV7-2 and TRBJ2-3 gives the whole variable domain GAGVSQSPSNKVTEKGKDVELRCDPISGHTALYWYRQSLGQGLEFLIYFQGNSAPDKSGLPSDRFSAERTGGSVSTLTIQRTQQEDSAVYLCASSLVVAGFTDTQYFGPGTRLTVL.

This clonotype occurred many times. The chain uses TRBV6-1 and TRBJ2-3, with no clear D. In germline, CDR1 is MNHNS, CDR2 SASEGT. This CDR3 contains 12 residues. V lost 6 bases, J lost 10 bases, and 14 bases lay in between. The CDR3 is CASRVPQLSQYF. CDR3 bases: TGTGCCAGCAGAGTACCGCAACTATCGCAGTATTTT.

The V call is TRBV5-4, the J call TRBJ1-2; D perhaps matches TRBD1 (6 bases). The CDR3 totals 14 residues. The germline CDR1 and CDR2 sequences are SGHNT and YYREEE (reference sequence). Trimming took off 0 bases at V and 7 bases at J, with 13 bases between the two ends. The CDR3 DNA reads TGTGCCAGCAGCTTGGATTGGACAGCTGTTGGCTACACCTTC. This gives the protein CASSLDWTAVGYTF.

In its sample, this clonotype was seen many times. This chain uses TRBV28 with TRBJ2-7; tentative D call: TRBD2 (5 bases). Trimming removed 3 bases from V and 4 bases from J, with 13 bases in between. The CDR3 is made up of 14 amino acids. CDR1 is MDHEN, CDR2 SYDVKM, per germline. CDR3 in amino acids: CASSFSASSYEQYF. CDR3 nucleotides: TGTGCCAGCAGTTTCTCGGCTAGCAGTTACGAGCAGTACTTC.

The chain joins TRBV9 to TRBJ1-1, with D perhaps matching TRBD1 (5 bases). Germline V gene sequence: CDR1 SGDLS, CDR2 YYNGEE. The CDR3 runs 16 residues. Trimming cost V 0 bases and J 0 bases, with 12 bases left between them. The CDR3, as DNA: TGTGCCAGCAGCGTAGACGGACAAACCCTGAACACTGAAGCTTTCTTT. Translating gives CASSVDGQTLNTEAFF.

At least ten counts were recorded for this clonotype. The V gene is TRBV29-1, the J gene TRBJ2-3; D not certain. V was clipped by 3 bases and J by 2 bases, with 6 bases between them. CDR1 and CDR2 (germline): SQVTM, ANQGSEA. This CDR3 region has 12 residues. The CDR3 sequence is CSVDRFTDTQYF. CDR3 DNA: TGCAGCGTTGATAGGTTCACAGATACGCAGTATTTT.

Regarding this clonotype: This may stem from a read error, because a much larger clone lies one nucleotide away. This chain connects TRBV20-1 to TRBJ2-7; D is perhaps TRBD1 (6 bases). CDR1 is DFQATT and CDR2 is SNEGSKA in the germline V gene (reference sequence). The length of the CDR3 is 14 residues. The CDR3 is CSANQQGSSYERYF. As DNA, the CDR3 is TGCAGTGCTAATCAACAGGGTAGCTCCTACGAGCGGTACTTC.

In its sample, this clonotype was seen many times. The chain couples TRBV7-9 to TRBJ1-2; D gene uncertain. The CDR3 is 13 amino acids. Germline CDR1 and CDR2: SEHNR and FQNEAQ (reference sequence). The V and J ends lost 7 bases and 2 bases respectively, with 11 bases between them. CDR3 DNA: TGTGCCAGCATGAATGACATGAACTATGGCTACACCTTC. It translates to CASMNDMNYGYTF.

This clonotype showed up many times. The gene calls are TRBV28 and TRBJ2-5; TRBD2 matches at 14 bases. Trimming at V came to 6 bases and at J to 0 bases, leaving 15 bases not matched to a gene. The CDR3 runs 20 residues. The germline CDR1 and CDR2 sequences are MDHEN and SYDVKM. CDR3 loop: CASSFPGLAGEGPYQETQYF. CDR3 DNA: TGTGCCAGCAGCTTTCCGGGACTAGCGGGAGAGGGACCGTACCAAGAGACCCAGTACTTC.

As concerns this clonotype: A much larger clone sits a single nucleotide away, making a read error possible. For the CDR3, the DNA is TGTGCCAGCAGCGGAACTAGCGGGGTGAACACAGATACGCAGTATTTT. Residues: CASSGTSGVNTDTQYF. V is TRBV9 and J is TRBJ2-3, with 10 nucleotides matching TRBD2. Looked up from germline, CDR1 is SGDLS and CDR2 is YYNGEE. The ends lost 3 bases at V and 2 bases at J; junction bases unmatched: 6. The CDR3 runs to 16 residues.

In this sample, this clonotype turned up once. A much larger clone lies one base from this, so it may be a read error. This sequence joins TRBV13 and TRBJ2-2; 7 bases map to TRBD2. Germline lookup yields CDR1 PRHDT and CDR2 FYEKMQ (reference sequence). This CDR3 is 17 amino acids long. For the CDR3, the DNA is TGTGCCAGCAGCATAGCGGGCTGGCGGGCGAACACCGGGGAGCTGCTTTTT. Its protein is CASSIAGWRANTGELLF.

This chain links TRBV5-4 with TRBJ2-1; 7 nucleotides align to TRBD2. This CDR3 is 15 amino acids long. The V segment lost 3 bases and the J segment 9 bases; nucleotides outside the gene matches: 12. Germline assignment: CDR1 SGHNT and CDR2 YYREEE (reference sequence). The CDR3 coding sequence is TGTGCCAGCAGCTCGGGGTGGGGGGAGGGAGGTGAGCAGTTCTTC. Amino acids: CASSSGWGEGGEQFF.

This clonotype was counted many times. The CDR3 DNA reads TGTGCCAGCAGCTTATATGATAACTATGGCTACACCTTC. Its protein is CASSLYDNYGYTF. The V call is TRBV7-9, the J call TRBJ1-2; the D is unclear. Looked up from germline, CDR1 is SEHNR and CDR2 is FQNEAQ (reference sequence). Between the trimmed V and J ends, which lost 2 bases and 1 base, there was a span of 5 bases. This CDR3 has 13 amino acids.

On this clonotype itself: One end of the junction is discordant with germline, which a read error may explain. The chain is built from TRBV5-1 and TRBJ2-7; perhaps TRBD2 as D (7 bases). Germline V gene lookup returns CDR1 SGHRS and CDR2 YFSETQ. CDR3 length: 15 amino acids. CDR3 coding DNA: TGCGCCAGCAGCCTGGATGGGGGGGGCTCCTACGAGCAGTGCTTC. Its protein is CASSLDGGGSYEQCF.